These T cell receptor beta chains were read from a single sample in a study of blood T cell repertoires in COVID-19. Repertoires were generated with immunoSEQ multiplex PCR, while TCRdb's copy carries only in-frame clones and drops some. The sample consists of roughly 410,000 clones, 89% of them appearing once. Sequenced material: peripheral blood. The origin of the receptors is a man aged 35-49 years with acute or convalescent COVID-19. The CDR3 runs from the conserved cysteine through the conserved F or W. Each record gives: D gene, V gene, J gene, CDR3 length, clone size, CDR3 DNA, CDR3 protein. D genes are given only for firm matches. Clone size is given for some rows only: seen once, a few or many times, or a class if the clone is expanded.

>TRBD1|TRBV4-3|TRBJ1-3|17|.
TGCGCCAGCAGCCAAGATACGGCAGGGGGCGCGGGAAACACCATATATTTT
CASSQDTAGGAGNTIYF
>TRBD1|TRBV7-3|TRBJ2-1|15|.
TGTGCCAGCAGCCGGGGCGGGGACAGGTACAATGAGCAGTTCTTC
CASSRGGDRYNEQFF
>TRBD1|TRBV18|TRBJ2-3|13|.
TGTGCCAGCTCAGAGGACAGGTCGAATACGCAGTATTTT
CASSEDRSNTQYF
>.|TRBV7-9|TRBJ1-1|14|few
TGTGCCAGCAGCTTAGGAGGACTCTCTAGTAAAGCTTTCTTT
CASSLGGLSSKAFF
>.|TRBV28|TRBJ1-1|13|.
TGTGCCAGCAGTTTTTCCGTCGTACAGGAAGCTTTCTTT
CASSFSVVQEAFF
>.|TRBV19|TRBJ1-2|15|once
TGTGCCAGTAGTATCCCGGACAGTACTAACTATGGCTACACCTTC
CASSIPDSTNYGYTF
>TRBD1|TRBV14|TRBJ2-1|16|.
TGTGCCAGCAGCCCTCTCCGAGACAGGGTTAACAATGAGCAGTTCTTC
CASSPLRDRVNNEQFF
>.|TRBV28|TRBJ1-1|14|.
TGTGCCAGCAGTTTAGCGGGGGGGAGAACTGAAGCTTTCTTT
CASSLAGGRTEAFF
>.|TRBV9|TRBJ2-2|15|.
TGTGCCAGCAGCGTACTACAGGGAGGGGACGGGGAGCTGTTTTTT
CASSVLQGGDGELFF
>TRBD2|TRBV9|TRBJ2-3|14|.
TGTGCCAGCAGCCCCTTAGCGGGGGCAGATACGCAGTATTTT
CASSPLAGADTQYF
>TRBD1|TRBV9|TRBJ1-2|15|.
TGTGCCAGCAGCGAAGGGACAGGGACTAACTATGGCTACACCTTC
CASSEGTGTNYGYTF
>TRBD1|TRBV7-2|TRBJ1-2|14|few
TGTGCCAGCAGAAACCGGGACAGGGGAGTAGGCTACACCTTC
CASRNRDRGVGYTF
>.|TRBV29-1|TRBJ1-1|17|.
TGCAGCGTTGAAGCCCCTTTGACAGGTACCGGAGTCTCTGAAGCTTTCTTT
CSVEAPLTGTGVSEAFF
>TRBD2|TRBV9|TRBJ2-7|16|.
TGTGCCAGCAGCGTAGCCGGGACTAGCCCGTCGGACGAGCAGTACTTC
CASSVAGTSPSDEQYF
>.|TRBV7-2|TRBJ2-3|16|.
TGTGCCAGCAGCTTAGCCCAGGGGCAGGGTACAGATACGCAGTATTTT
CASSLAQGQGTDTQYF
>TRBD1|TRBV7-2|TRBJ1-2|13|.
TGTGCCAGCAGCCCAGAACAGGGGAGTGGCTACACCTTC
CASSPEQGSGYTF
>.|TRBV4-2|TRBJ1-6|15|.
TGTGCCAGCAGCCAAGTGGCAGGGGATAATTCACCCCTCCACTTT
CASSQVAGDNSPLHF
>TRBD2|TRBV11-3|TRBJ2-1|17|once
TGTGCCAGCAGCCCAGGACTAGCGGGGGTGATCTACAATGAGCAGTTCTTC
CASSPGLAGVIYNEQFF
>.|TRBV28|TRBJ2-7|16|.
TGTGCCAGCAGTTTTAGGGGCAGCTTGAGCTCCTACGAGCAGTACTTC
CASSFRGSLSSYEQYF
>TRBD2|TRBV3-1/TRBV3-2|TRBJ2-7|15|.
TGTGCCAGCAGCCAGCGAGGGGACTATACTAACGAGCAGTACTTC
CASSQRGDYTNEQYF
>.|TRBV9|TRBJ1-3|17|.
TGTGCCAGCAGCCCACCATGGGGAGGGGCGACTGGAAACACCATATATTTT
CASSPPWGGATGNTIYF
>TRBD1|TRBV4-3|TRBJ1-2|16|.
TGCGCCAGCAGCCAAGATAGTACAGGGGGCCGGTATGGCTACACCTTC
CASSQDSTGGRYGYTF
>.|TRBV19|TRBJ1-6|15|.
TGTGCCAGTAGACCCGGGACAAGCTATAATTCACCCCTCCACTTT
CASRPGTSYNSPLHF
>TRBD1|TRBV28|TRBJ1-1|14|once
TGTGCCAGCTTACCACAGGGGTATGACACTGAAGCTTTCTTT
CASLPQGYDTEAFF
>.|TRBV4-2|TRBJ1-4|12|.
TGTGCCAGCAGCGAGTTAAGTGAAAAACTGTTTTTT
CASSELSEKLFF
>.|TRBV11-2|TRBJ2-7|14|.
TGTGCCAGCAGCTTCCGGGGTGAGGGAAACGAGCAGTACTTC
CASSFRGEGNEQYF
>TRBD1|TRBV5-6|TRBJ1-3|17|.
TGTGCCAGCAGCCCCGGACAGGGTACCCTCGGGGGAAACACCATATATTTT
CASSPGQGTLGGNTIYF
>.|TRBV18|TRBJ1-3|15|.
TGTGCCAGCTCACCCACCCAGGGGTCAGGAAACACCATATATTTT
CASSPTQGSGNTIYF
>.|TRBV7-9|TRBJ1-4|14|.
TGTGCCAGCAGCCCCCCGGGGGGGCCCGAAAAACTGTTTTTT
CASSPPGGPEKLFF
>.|TRBV12-3/TRBV12-4|TRBJ1-5|12|.
TGTGCCAGCAACAGGGCGGCTCAGCCCCAGCATTTT
CASNRAAQPQHF
>.|TRBV7-9|TRBJ2-7|16|.
TGTGCCAGCAGCGATCCCCCGGGGAACTGGACCTACGAGCAGTACTTC
CASSDPPGNWTYEQYF
>TRBD2|TRBV7-3|TRBJ2-1|14|.
TGTGCCAGCAGCCTCCAAGCGGCGGGGGGGCCTACGTTCTTC
CASSLQAAGGPTFF
>TRBD2|TRBV27|TRBJ2-3|17|.
TGTGCCAGCAGTTCCACCGGGACTAGCGGGAGGACAGATACGCAGTATTTT
CASSSTGTSGRTDTQYF
>.|TRBV25-1|TRBJ2-7|10|.
TGTGCCAGCGGGAGCAACGCACGGCACTTC
CASGSNARHF
>TRBD2|TRBV9|TRBJ2-3|15|few
TGTGCCAGCAGCACCCTTGGTGGGGAGGGCGATACGCAGTATTTT
CASSTLGGEGDTQYF
>.|TRBV7-9|TRBJ1-3|17|.
TGTGCCAGCAGCCACCCGACAGACACCTACTCTGGAAACACCATATATTTT
CASSHPTDTYSGNTIYF
>.|TRBV29-1|TRBJ1-1|14|once
TGCAGCGTAGCCGTCCAGGGGTACTGGACTGAAGCTTTCTTT
CSVAVQGYWTEAFF
>.|TRBV6-2/TRBV6-3|TRBJ2-5|14|.
TGTGCCAGCAGTTACGGCTTATACCAAGAGACCCAGTACTTC
CASSYGLYQETQYF
>.|TRBV11-2|TRBJ1-1|18|few
TGTGCCAGCAGCTTAGAATCAGAATGGCACATCTCGAACACTGAAGCTTTCTTT
CASSLESEWHISNTEAFF